The rows below give T cell receptor beta chains drawn from one sample of a study of blood T cell repertoires in COVID-19. Profiling relied on immunoSEQ multiplex PCR, and the TCRdb table lists in-frame clones only, not all of them. The table records 200,000 to 250,000 clones, roughly nine tenths of them present only once. Sequenced material: peripheral blood. These receptors all come from a man in his sixties with acute or convalescent COVID-19. Both conserved end residues are part of each CDR3. D genes are given only for firm matches. Part of the rows lack a size; the others show once, few, many or a class for expanded clones.

j_call: TRBJ2-1
clone_size: -
v_call: TRBV29-1
d_call: TRBD2
cdr3_nt: TGCAGCGTTGGACATCTAGCGGGAGGGCCGGGCAATGAGCAGTTCTTC
cdr3_aa: CSVGHLAGGPGNEQFF

j_call: TRBJ2-2
clone_size: -
v_call: TRBV6-6
d_call: -
cdr3_nt: TGTGCCAGCAGACTAGAGATCTGGGAGCTGTTTTTT
cdr3_aa: CASRLEIWELFF

j_call: TRBJ2-3
clone_size: -
v_call: TRBV24-1
d_call: TRBD2
cdr3_nt: TGTGCCACCAGTGAAGAGTCAGGACTAGCGCCTAGGGGTAACACAGATACGCAGTATTTT
cdr3_aa: CATSEESGLAPRGNTDTQYF

j_call: TRBJ1-4
clone_size: -
v_call: TRBV4-1
d_call: -
cdr3_nt: TGCGCCAGCAGCCAAGTAGACAGAATTAATGAAAAACTGTTTTTT
cdr3_aa: CASSQVDRINEKLFF

j_call: TRBJ2-1
clone_size: -
v_call: TRBV7-2
d_call: -
cdr3_nt: TGTGCCAGCAGTTGGGGGCCAGTCCGCAATGAGCAGTTCTTC
cdr3_aa: CASSWGPVRNEQFF

j_call: TRBJ2-7
clone_size: -
v_call: TRBV3-1/TRBV3-2
d_call: -
cdr3_nt: TGTGCCAGCAGCCAAGATTCCCAGACCTACGAGCAGTACTTC
cdr3_aa: CASSQDSQTYEQYF

j_call: TRBJ1-2
clone_size: -
v_call: TRBV12-5
d_call: -
cdr3_nt: TGTGCTAGTGGTTTGACAGGGTCGGGTGGCTACACCTTC
cdr3_aa: CASGLTGSGGYTF

j_call: TRBJ1-5
clone_size: -
v_call: TRBV5-1
d_call: TRBD1
cdr3_nt: TGCGCCAGCAGCACGGGACAGCCCATGGAGCCCCAGCATTTT
cdr3_aa: CASSTGQPMEPQHF

j_call: TRBJ2-7
clone_size: -
v_call: TRBV12-3/TRBV12-4
d_call: TRBD2
cdr3_nt: TGTGCCAGCAGTTTCCGCGGGGGTTACGAGCAGTACTTC
cdr3_aa: CASSFRGGYEQYF

j_call: TRBJ2-7
clone_size: -
v_call: TRBV20-1
d_call: -
cdr3_nt: TGCAGTGCTCCAAGGGGGTACGAGCAGTACTTC
cdr3_aa: CSAPRGYEQYF

j_call: TRBJ2-1
clone_size: -
v_call: TRBV5-6
d_call: TRBD1
cdr3_nt: TGTGCCAGCAGCTTGGCCCCGGACAGGGGGTACAATGAGCAGTTCTTC
cdr3_aa: CASSLAPDRGYNEQFF

j_call: TRBJ1-1
clone_size: -
v_call: TRBV7-6
d_call: -
cdr3_nt: TGTGCCAGCAGCCCCGGGTACGGGGCTTTCTTT
cdr3_aa: CASSPGYGAFF

j_call: TRBJ1-3
clone_size: -
v_call: TRBV7-3
d_call: -
cdr3_nt: TGTGCCAGCAGCTCAGGGGTCGGAAACACCATATATTTT
cdr3_aa: CASSSGVGNTIYF

j_call: TRBJ1-1
clone_size: -
v_call: TRBV7-3
d_call: -
cdr3_nt: TGTGCCACCCAGAGGGCCCAGAACACTGAAGCTTTCTTT
cdr3_aa: CATQRAQNTEAFF

j_call: TRBJ2-1
clone_size: -
v_call: TRBV6-1
d_call: -
cdr3_nt: TGTGCCAGCAGTAAGCCCGGGACAAACAATGAGCAGTTCTTC
cdr3_aa: CASSKPGTNNEQFF

j_call: TRBJ1-2
clone_size: -
v_call: TRBV2
d_call: -
cdr3_nt: TGTGCCAGCAGTGACCAAGGGGATAATGGCTACACCTTC
cdr3_aa: CASSDQGDNGYTF

j_call: TRBJ1-2
clone_size: -
v_call: TRBV9
d_call: -
cdr3_nt: TGTGCCAGCAGTCCATTAGCTAACTATGGCTACACCTTC
cdr3_aa: CASSPLANYGYTF

j_call: TRBJ2-2
clone_size: few
v_call: TRBV7-9
d_call: TRBD2
cdr3_nt: TGTGCCAGCAGCTTAGGTGCGGGGGAGAACACCGGGGAGCTGTTTTTT
cdr3_aa: CASSLGAGENTGELFF

j_call: TRBJ1-2
clone_size: -
v_call: TRBV5-4
d_call: -
cdr3_nt: TGTGCCAGCAGCTTGGCGGGTCTAAACTATGGCTACACCTTC
cdr3_aa: CASSLAGLNYGYTF

j_call: TRBJ2-7
clone_size: -
v_call: TRBV6-5
d_call: TRBD2
cdr3_nt: TGTGCCAGCAGTTATGGCCTAGCGGGAGAGGAGCAGTACTTC
cdr3_aa: CASSYGLAGEEQYF

j_call: TRBJ1-4
clone_size: -
v_call: TRBV28
d_call: TRBD1
cdr3_nt: TGTGCCAGCAGTGGACAGGGGATAAATGAAAAACTGTTTTTT
cdr3_aa: CASSGQGINEKLFF

j_call: TRBJ2-2
clone_size: -
v_call: TRBV5-1
d_call: TRBD1
cdr3_nt: TGCGCCAGCACCCAGGGGGCCACCGGGGAGCTGTTTTTT
cdr3_aa: CASTQGATGELFF

j_call: TRBJ2-3
clone_size: -
v_call: TRBV4-3
d_call: TRBD1
cdr3_nt: TGCGCCAGCAGCCAAGACCTCTTAATGGGGACAGGGAAGGCAGATACGCAGTATTTT
cdr3_aa: CASSQDLLMGTGKADTQYF

j_call: TRBJ2-1
clone_size: -
v_call: TRBV2
d_call: TRBD2
cdr3_nt: TGTGCCATTTCCCGACTAGCGGGATTTTCCTACAATGAGCAGTTCTTC
cdr3_aa: CAISRLAGFSYNEQFF

j_call: TRBJ1-2
clone_size: -
v_call: TRBV5-6
d_call: TRBD1
cdr3_nt: TGTGCCAGCAGCTCCATGACAGGGCTAGGCTATGGCTACACCTTC
cdr3_aa: CASSSMTGLGYGYTF

j_call: TRBJ1-5
clone_size: -
v_call: TRBV9
d_call: TRBD1
cdr3_nt: TGTGCCAGCAGCGTAGGACAGGGCACAAATCAGCCCCAGCATTTT
cdr3_aa: CASSVGQGTNQPQHF

j_call: TRBJ2-7
clone_size: few
v_call: TRBV6-2/TRBV6-3
d_call: -
cdr3_nt: TGTGCCAGCAGTTCCCGGACTGGCTCCTACGAGCAGTACTTC
cdr3_aa: CASSSRTGSYEQYF

j_call: TRBJ1-2
clone_size: -
v_call: TRBV5-1
d_call: -
cdr3_nt: TGCGCCAGCAGTCCTAGACAGGAACCTACCCTGGGGGGCTACACCTTC
cdr3_aa: CASSPRQEPTLGGYTF

j_call: TRBJ2-1
clone_size: once
v_call: TRBV4-3
d_call: -
cdr3_nt: TGCGCCAGCAGCCAAGATTACAGCAGATACAATGAGCAGTTCTTC
cdr3_aa: CASSQDYSRYNEQFF

j_call: TRBJ2-3
clone_size: -
v_call: TRBV27
d_call: -
cdr3_nt: TGTGCCAGCAGTTTATCCAGGGTGGCGGATACGCAGTATTTT
cdr3_aa: CASSLSRVADTQYF

j_call: TRBJ2-7
clone_size: -
v_call: TRBV28
d_call: TRBD2
cdr3_nt: TGTGCCAGCAGGAGAGGACTAGCGGGAGCCGAGCAGTACTTC
cdr3_aa: CASRRGLAGAEQYF

j_call: TRBJ2-1
clone_size: once
v_call: TRBV19
d_call: TRBD2
cdr3_nt: TGTGCCAGTACCCGAGGACTAGCGGGAGGGATTGAGCAGTTCTTC
cdr3_aa: CASTRGLAGGIEQFF

j_call: TRBJ1-1
clone_size: few
v_call: TRBV6-5
d_call: TRBD1
cdr3_nt: TGTGCCAGCAGTAAGGGGGCGGTTCGGGCTTTCTTT
cdr3_aa: CASSKGAVRAFF

j_call: TRBJ1-5
clone_size: -
v_call: TRBV27
d_call: TRBD1
cdr3_nt: TGTGCCAGCAGTAAACGGGACAGGTTGGGCAATCAGCCCCAGCATTTT
cdr3_aa: CASSKRDRLGNQPQHF

j_call: TRBJ2-7
clone_size: -
v_call: TRBV5-4
d_call: -
cdr3_nt: TGTGCCAGCAGTCCAGGGTTCGACTCCTACGAGCAGTACTTC
cdr3_aa: CASSPGFDSYEQYF

j_call: TRBJ1-1
clone_size: -
v_call: TRBV12-3/TRBV12-4
d_call: -
cdr3_nt: TGTGCCAGCAGACAGGGCATGAACACTGAAGCTTTCTTT
cdr3_aa: CASRQGMNTEAFF

j_call: TRBJ2-7
clone_size: -
v_call: TRBV7-2
d_call: TRBD1
cdr3_nt: TGTGCCAGCAGCTCACAGACAGGGGGCTCAGGCGAGCAGTACTTC
cdr3_aa: CASSSQTGGSGEQYF

j_call: TRBJ1-6
clone_size: -
v_call: TRBV5-1
d_call: -
cdr3_nt: TGCGCCAGCTCTGCTGTCTCTTTGGAGCCGTATTCACCCCTCCACTTT
cdr3_aa: CASSAVSLEPYSPLHF

j_call: TRBJ2-5
clone_size: -
v_call: TRBV5-4
d_call: TRBD2
cdr3_nt: TGTGCCGTACAGACGGCTAGCGGGATCCAAGAGACCCAGTACTTC
cdr3_aa: CAVQTASGIQETQYF

j_call: TRBJ1-6
clone_size: -
v_call: TRBV11-3
d_call: -
cdr3_nt: TGTGCCAGCAGCTTAGGCCGGAGTGATAATTCACCCCTCCACTTT
cdr3_aa: CASSLGRSDNSPLHF

j_call: TRBJ2-5
clone_size: -
v_call: TRBV6-1
d_call: TRBD1
cdr3_nt: TGTGCCAGCAGTGAATACAGGGGGGCCTCCAGTCACTTC
cdr3_aa: CASSEYRGASSHF